The sequence of this T cell receptor (beta chain) was determined in a study of blood T cell repertoires in COVID-19 (TCRdb year 2020). Notes on the research overall: Samples from collaborators originated in the United States, Italy and Spain and spanned both the acute and convalescent phases of COVID-19. The prospective study material was composed of cDNA or gDNA derived from T cells, B-cell-depleted T cells, or PBMCs. Deeply sampled blood TCRbeta repertoires from subjects exposed to, actively infected with, or recovered from COVID-19 were included in the dataset. The repertoires were released in a freely available public database intended as a resource for research on the immune response to SARS-CoV-2. The samples were drawn from the first 160 participants of the ongoing ImmuneRACE study and from some 1,300 subjects provided by 6 global collaborators. Nearly every sample came with metadata listing a de-identified subject ID, COVID-19 status, age in years and sex. Where available, HLA class I and class II types were obtained from metadata supplied by the sample provider rather than from assay-based typing. Here is what the overall study found, with its caveats: How much clinical and demographic metadata was included differed by source and by participant, and the metadata was provided uncurated.

TCRbeta CDR3 regions were amplified from genomic DNA by means of the immunoSEQ Assay, a bias-controlled multiplex PCR. Regarding the original processing steps: The number of nucleated cells in each sample was estimated by amplification of reference gene primers within the assay. To quantify the absolute abundance of each unique TCRbeta CDR3 rearrangement, sequence reads were collapsed and filtered. For each sample, productive Simpson clonality was calculated by taking the square root of Simpson's diversity index across productive rearrangements. TCRdb retrieved this table from immuneACCESS and kept in-frame rearrangements only. Not all clones are present; in checked studies, unresolved V genes account for under half, and no reason is known for the remainder. The V and J calls and clone size are taken from that table; D and trimming were inferred from the DNA. Here the sample has some 200,000 clones; 83% occur a single time. The top ten clonotypes cover around 4.6% of the sample.

The CDR3, from cysteine to phenylalanine, totals 14 residues. The CDR3 DNA has 42 bases and is translated from base 1. V gives up 4 bases and J gives up 4 bases, and the segment between their germline ends measures 12 bases. CDR1 and CDR2 (SGHDT, YYEEEE) derive from the germline V gene. As to this clone: This receptor's antigen is unknown. No base-level quality is on record; no much larger clone is a single base apart.

Participants in the prospective study were enrolled through a virtual design, were aged roughly 18 to 90 years, and lived in fewer than 30 United States geographic areas. Cohort assignment in the prospective study relied on participant-reported clinical history from a screening survey and a study questionnaire. Exposed participants had been in contact, within 2 weeks of entering the study, with a person who had a PCR-confirmed or clinician-diagnosed case of COVID-19. In the prospective study, mobile phlebotomists collected whole blood, serum and a nasopharyngeal or oropharyngeal swab from each participant. Additional blood draws and questionnaires over an approximately two-month period could optionally be provided by prospective study participants. Before DNA extraction, blood samples from the prospective study were shipped at room temperature or frozen.

Material for sequencing was PBMCs or T cells enriched from blood (not recorded which). The receptor was derived from a woman aged 45-59 years who had been exposed to COVID-19. The V and J genes are TRBV5-6 and TRBJ1-5; possibly the D gene is TRBD1, per 5 matching bases. For the CDR3, the sequence is CASSPGGGNQPQHF. Here is the DNA: TGTGCCAGCAGCCCTGGGGGGGGAAATCAGCCCCAGCATTTT.